This TCR beta chain stems from a study of PD-1 blockade in classical Hodgkin lymphoma. TCRdb's copy holds only in-frame clones and misses some; the assay was immunoSEQ multiplex PCR. The table shows approximately 19,000 clones, with 88% occurring only once. As concerns this clone: The antigen remains undetermined.

Points from the study as a whole: Differences between repertoires have undefined causes, possibly disease activity or prior therapy. Reports indicated that newly diagnosed patients had lower baseline TCR diversity than healthy donors did.

Regarding time point: cycle 4 day 1 (C4D1), after five to seven weeks of nivolumab. All patients experienced relapse after autologous stem cell transplantation, and brentuximab vedotin exposure was variable. Thawed PBMCs were the source of CD8+ T cells, obtained through magnetic negative selection. Sequences were derived from CD8+ T cells from blood, sampled before the fourth cycle of nivolumab. The clonotype comes from a human donor with classical Hodgkin lymphoma.

CDR3 residues: CASSQRGAEQYF. Here the CDR3 DNA reads TGCGCCAGCAGCCAGCGGGGAGCTGAGCAGTACTTC. The chain uses TRBV4-1 and TRBJ2-7, with a weak D call TRBD2 (6 bases). Germline V gene sequence: CDR1 MGHRA, CDR2 YSYEKL. Trimming removed 3 bases at V and 7 bases at J, with 10 bases between. This CDR3 comprises 12 residues.